Each of the 26 T cell receptor beta chains below was sequenced from the same sample in a study of control samples from healthy donors and cancer patients. The method was immunoSEQ multiplex PCR; TCRdb's version includes in-frame clones alone and lacks a portion of them. The listing records under 200,000 clones. The sequenced material came from blood. Receptor source: a woman in her twenties or thirties in good health.

The V gene is TRBV28, the J gene TRBJ1-5; D gene ambiguous. CDR1 and CDR2 (germline): MDHEN, SYDVKM. The ends were cut back, 5 bases at V and 2 bases at J, with 13 bases in the middle. This CDR3 comprises 15 residues. CDR3 DNA sequence: TGTGCCAGCAGTCCGACGACACCGGGCAATCAGCCCCAGCATTTT. Encoded protein: CASSPTTPGNQPQHF.

V gene TRBV19 combines with J gene TRBJ2-1; possible D gene TRBD1, 5 bases. This CDR3 has 15 amino acids. V was pared by 5 bases and J by 0 bases, with 11 bases between. Germline V gene lookup returns CDR1 LNHDA and CDR2 SQIVND (reference sequence). The CDR3 loop is CASSRQDNSYNEQFF. The CDR3, as DNA: TGTGCCAGTAGTCGCCAGGACAACTCCTACAATGAGCAGTTCTTC.

The chain recombines TRBV2 with TRBJ1-2; D not certain. The V end lost 6 bases, the J end lost 8 bases, and 19 bases lay between the germline ends. The CDR3 has 14 amino acids. CDR1 SNHLY and CDR2 FYNNEI come from the germline V gene. For the CDR3, the DNA is TGTGCCAGCAGGGAGGGATCCTACACTGGGGGCTACACCTTC. Translation: CASREGSYTGGYTF.

CDR3 sequence: CSVGTGDYLAKNIQYF. The CDR3 coding sequence is TGCAGCGTTGGGACAGGGGATTATCTGGCCAAAAACATTCAGTACTTC. The chain links TRBV29-1 to TRBJ2-4, with 9 nucleotides matching TRBD1. J lost 1 base, V lost 4 bases, and 8 bases had no gene match. Germline V gene lookup returns CDR1 SQVTM and CDR2 ANQGSEA. The CDR3 is 16 residues long.

The V gene is TRBV5-1, the J gene TRBJ2-1, with 8 bases lining up with TRBD1. CDR3 length: 15 residues. V was pared by 4 bases and J by 3 bases, with 6 bases of the junction left unmatched. Germline CDR1 is SGHRS and CDR2 is YFSETQ. CDR3 amino acids: CASSPMTGDYNEQFF. The CDR3 DNA reads as TGCGCCAGCAGCCCTATGACAGGGGACTACAATGAGCAGTTCTTC.

This sequence joins TRBV7-9 and TRBJ2-7; 7 bases fit TRBD1. Germline assignment: CDR1 SEHNR and CDR2 FQNEAQ (reference sequence). Trimming took 2 bases from V and 6 from J; bases not matched to a gene: 4. The length of the CDR3 is 13 residues. The CDR3 spells CASSLTGVGEQYF. DNA for the CDR3: TGTGCCAGCAGCTTAACAGGGGTTGGCGAGCAGTACTTC.

The chain links TRBV11-1 to TRBJ2-5, with D perhaps TRBD1 or TRBD2 (6 bases each). Trimming stripped 5 bases from V and 5 bases from J, with 15 bases between. Germline V lookup: CDR1 SGHAT, CDR2 FQDESV (reference sequence). The CDR3 spans 14 residues. The DNA of the CDR3 is TGTGCCAGCAGCACGCACGGGGGCGCGGAGACCCAGTACTTC. Its protein product is CASSTHGGAETQYF.

The chain has TRBV3-1 (or the pseudogene TRBV3-2) and TRBJ1-5; 7 bases match TRBD1. The CDR3 is 14 residues long. Germline-derived CDR1 and CDR2 are LGHDT and YNNKEL (reference sequence). The V and J ends lost 4 bases and 12 bases, in that order; junction bases with no gene match: 12. The CDR3 spells CASSREPTGRVQHF. The CDR3 coding sequence is TGTGCCAGCAGCCGTGAACCGACAGGGAGGGTCCAGCATTTT.

The genes are TRBV5-1 and TRBJ2-3, with D perhaps matching TRBD2 (5 bases). In germline, CDR1 is SGHRS, CDR2 YFSETQ. This CDR3 has 12 amino acids. V was shortened by 3 bases and J by 8 bases, with 10 bases between the two germline ends. The CDR3 DNA follows: TGCGCCAGCAGCTCCCCGGGGAGTACGCAGTATTTT. The encoded protein is CASSSPGSTQYF.

Worth noting for this clone: The same CDR3 is also encoded by other DNA sequences in this sample. The chain combines TRBV28 with TRBJ2-7; no definite D call. CDR3 length equals 11 residues. V lost 2 bases, J lost 4 bases, and 3 bases lay in between. Germline values: CDR1 MDHEN, CDR2 SYDVKM. The CDR3 here is CASSLGYEQYF. DNA of the CDR3: TGTGCCAGCAGTTTAGGGTACGAGCAGTACTTC. Full variable domain (remainder filled in from reference TRBV28 and TRBJ2-7): DVKVTQSSRYLVKRTGEKVFLECVQDMDHENMFWYRQDPGLGLRLIYFSYDVKMKEKGDIPEGYSVSREKKERFSLILESASTNQTSMYLCASSLGYEQYFGPGTRLTVT.

The chain links TRBV9 to TRBJ1-6, with D perhaps TRBD1 (6 bases). V shed 4 bases and J shed 10 bases, with 15 bases lying between them. Germline assignment: CDR1 SGDLS and CDR2 YYNGEE. The CDR3 loop spans 14 amino acids. The CDR3 coding sequence is TGTGCCAGCAGCCAGAGGGGGGAAAGATCACCCCTCCACTTT. It is translated as CASSQRGERSPLHF.

Points on this clone: Different DNA sequences within this sample yield the same CDR3. The gene calls are TRBV7-2 and TRBJ2-5, with D hard to call. The CDR3 is 14 residues long. Germline V lookup: CDR1 SGHTA, CDR2 FQGNSA. Deletions cut 0 bases from V and 5 bases from J, with 10 bases between. The CDR3 nucleotides read TGTGCCAGCAGCTTAGCTTCAACCGGGGAGACCCAGTACTTC. Encoded protein: CASSLASTGETQYF.

J is TRBJ1-6 and V is TRBV4-1; a possible D gene is TRBD1 (6 bases). V lost 0 bases and J lost 9, with 12 bases in between. Per germline, CDR1 MGHRA and CDR2 YSYEKL. This CDR3 spans 15 amino acids. CDR3 in amino acids: CASSQDLARGSPLHF. The CDR3 coding sequence is TGCGCCAGCAGCCAAGATTTGGCCAGGGGTTCACCCCTCCACTTT.

The chain combines TRBV5-4 with TRBJ2-5, with a possible D match to TRBD2 (5 bases). The CDR3 consists of 14 residues. Trimming shortened V by 0 bases and J by 2 bases, and 8 bases separated the two germline ends. The germline V gene encodes CDR1 SGHNT and CDR2 YYREEE (reference sequence). The CDR3 nucleotides are TGTGCCAGCAGCTTGGGTCTAGCTCAAGAGACCCAGTACTTC. Amino acids: CASSLGLAQETQYF.

About this clone: The junction differs from germline at one of its ends, possibly a read error. The genes are TRBV7-9 and TRBJ2-1; D gene uncertain. The CDR3 extends over 14 amino acids. CDR1 and CDR2 (germline): SEHNR, FQNEAQ (reference sequence). DNA for the CDR3: TGTGCCGGCAGCTTAGAAGGGACCTACAATGAGCAGTTCTTC. The encoded protein is CAGSLEGTYNEQFF. The full variable domain, completed using reference TRBV7-9 and TRBJ2-1, is DTGVSQNPRHKITKRGQNVTFRCDPISEHNRLYWYRQTLGQGPEFLTYFQNEAQLEKSRLLSDRFSAERPKGSFSTLEIQRTEQGDSAMYLCAGSLEGTYNEQFFGPGTRLTVL.

V gene TRBV6-6 combines with J gene TRBJ1-1, with TRBD1 as a possible D gene (6 bases). From germline, CDR1 is MNHNY and CDR2 SVGAGI (reference sequence). Trimming stripped 4 bases from V and 12 bases from J, with 21 bases between. This CDR3 comprises 14 residues. The CDR3 loop is CASSSLDRRRRSFF. CDR3 coding DNA: TGTGCCAGCAGTTCCCTAGACAGGCGGAGGAGGTCTTTCTTT.

The chain uses TRBV7-3 and TRBJ1-6; D unclear. V was pared by 1 base and J by 8 bases, with 9 bases between. The CDR3 is 14 amino acids. CDR1 SGHTA and CDR2 FQGTGA come from the germline V gene. The chain's CDR3 is CASSLKGSDSPLHF. As DNA, the CDR3 is TGTGCCAGCAGCTTAAAAGGGAGCGATTCACCCCTCCACTTT.

The rearrangement links TRBV6-1 to TRBJ2-6; the D gene is possibly TRBD1 (6 bases). Germline loops: CDR1 MNHNS, CDR2 SASEGT. The CDR3 has 17 amino acids. Trimming removed 3 bases at V and 1 base at J, with 13 bases between. This chain's CDR3 is CASSEEQGYSGANVLTF. CDR3 in DNA: TGTGCCAGCAGTGAGGAACAGGGATATTCTGGGGCCAACGTCCTGACTTTC.

The chain recombines TRBV29-1 with TRBJ2-7; a weak D match, TRBD1 (5 bases). Germline-derived CDR1 and CDR2 are SQVTM and ANQGSEA. Between the trimmed V and J ends, which lost 3 bases and 1 base, there was a span of 7 bases. This CDR3 contains 12 residues. CDR3 loop: CSVEAGSYEQYF. The CDR3 DNA sequence: TGCAGCGTTGAGGCAGGGTCCTACGAGCAGTACTTC.

The genes are TRBV6-5 and TRBJ2-5; maybe TRBD1 (6 bases). Germline CDR1 and CDR2: MNHEY and SVGAGI. V was clipped by 2 bases and J by 2 bases, with 12 bases between them. CDR3 length equals 15 residues. CDR3 sequence reads: CASSYGATGQETQYF. The CDR3 DNA reads TGTGCCAGCAGTTACGGAGCGACAGGACAAGAGACCCAGTACTTC.

The chain links TRBV7-2 to TRBJ1-1; no firm D call. V lost 3 bases and J lost 1, with 6 bases in between. Looked up from germline, CDR1 is SGHTA and CDR2 is FQGNSA. The CDR3 runs 13 residues. This CDR3 is CASSLSWNTEAFF. CDR3 sequence (DNA): TGTGCCAGCAGCTTGTCCTGGAACACTGAAGCTTTCTTT.

V gene TRBV30 combines with J gene TRBJ1-3; no clear D. This CDR3 is built from 13 residues. Germline CDR1 reads GTSNPN; CDR2 reads SVGIG (reference sequence). The ends were cut back, 5 bases at V and 4 bases at J, with 12 bases in the middle. CDR3 DNA: TGTGCCTGGGCGGGCGGCGGAGGAAACACCATATATTTT. It codes for CAWAGGGGNTIYF.

The CDR3 coding sequence is TGCGCCAGCAGACCCATATACAAGGGGGATGGCTACACCTTC. It translates to CASRPIYKGDGYTF. The gene calls are TRBV5-1 and TRBJ1-2; TRBD1 is a possible D gene (6 bases). CDR3 length equals 14 residues. Trimming cost V 5 bases and J 6 bases, with 17 bases left between them. Germline-derived CDR1 and CDR2 are SGHRS and YFSETQ.

The chain combines TRBV15 with TRBJ1-6, with D maybe TRBD1 (5 bases). This CDR3 region has 15 residues. CDR1 is LNHNV, CDR2 YYDKDF, per germline (reference sequence). V was shortened by 0 bases and J by 7 bases, with 10 bases between the two germline ends. CDR3 bases: TGTGCCACCAGCAGAGAGACAGAAAGGAATTCACCCCTCCACTTT. This translates into CATSRETERNSPLHF.

The rearrangement joins TRBV27 to TRBJ2-3; D unclear. In germline, CDR1 is MNHEY, CDR2 SMNVEV (reference sequence). This CDR3 spans 12 amino acids. V lost 4 bases and J 2 bases, leaving 4 bases between the germline ends. CDR3 protein: CASSSYTDTQYF. The CDR3 coding sequence is TGTGCCAGCAGTTCCTACACAGATACGCAGTATTTT.

The chain joins TRBV6-1 to TRBJ2-4; D ambiguous. Germline V gene sequence: CDR1 MNHNS, CDR2 SASEGT. There are 15 residues in the CDR3. Trimming stripped 0 bases from V and 0 bases from J, with 6 bases between. The CDR3 sequence: CASSEAGLAKNIQYF. The CDR3, as DNA: TGTGCCAGCAGTGAAGCAGGGCTAGCCAAAAACATTCAGTACTTC.